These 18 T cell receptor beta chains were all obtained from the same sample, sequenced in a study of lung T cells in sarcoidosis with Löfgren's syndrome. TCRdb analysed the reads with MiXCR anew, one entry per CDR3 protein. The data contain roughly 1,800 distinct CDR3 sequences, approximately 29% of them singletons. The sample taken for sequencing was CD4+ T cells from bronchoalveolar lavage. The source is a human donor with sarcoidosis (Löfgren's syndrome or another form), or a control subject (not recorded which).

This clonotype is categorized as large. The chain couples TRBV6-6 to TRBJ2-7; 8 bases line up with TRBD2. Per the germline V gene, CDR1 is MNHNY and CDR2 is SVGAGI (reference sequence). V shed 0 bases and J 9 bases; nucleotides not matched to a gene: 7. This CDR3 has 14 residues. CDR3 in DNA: TGTGCCAGCAGTTACTCCCCGGGGGGGAACGGGCAGTACTTC. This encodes CASSYSPGGNGQYF.

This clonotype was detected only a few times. The CDR3 DNA sequence: TGTGCCAGCTCTCACTACCGACAGGACGAGAGCGAGCAGTACTTC. As protein: CASSHYRQDESEQYF. The chain uses TRBV18 and TRBJ2-7, with D possibly TRBD1 on 6 matching bases. This CDR3 is 15 amino acids long. With 6 bases removed from V and 6 bases from J, the gap between germline ends came to 21 bases. Germline CDR1 is KGHSH and CDR2 is LQKENI.

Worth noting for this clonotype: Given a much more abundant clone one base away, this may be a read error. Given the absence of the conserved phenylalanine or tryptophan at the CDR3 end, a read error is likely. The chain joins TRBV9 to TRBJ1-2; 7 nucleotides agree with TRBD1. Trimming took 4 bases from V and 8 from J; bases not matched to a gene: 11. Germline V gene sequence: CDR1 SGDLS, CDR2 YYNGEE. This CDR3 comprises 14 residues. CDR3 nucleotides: TGTGCCAGCAGCCCTCAAACAGGGGTCGAAGGCTACACCTCC. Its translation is CASSPQTGVEGYTS.

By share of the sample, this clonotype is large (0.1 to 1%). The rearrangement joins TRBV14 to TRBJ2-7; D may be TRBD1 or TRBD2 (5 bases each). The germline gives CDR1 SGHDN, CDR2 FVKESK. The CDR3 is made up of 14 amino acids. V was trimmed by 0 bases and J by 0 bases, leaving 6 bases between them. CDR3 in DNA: TGTGCCAGCAGCCAAGAAGGGACCTCCTACGAGCAGTACTTC. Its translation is CASSQEGTSYEQYF.

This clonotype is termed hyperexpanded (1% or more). The CDR3 DNA sequence: TGTGCCAGCAGACTTCGTTTGACGCAGTATTTT. Translation gives CASRLRLTQYF. The chain employs TRBV27 and TRBJ2-3; D gene ambiguous. Germline values: CDR1 MNHEY, CDR2 SMNVEV (reference sequence). CDR3 length equals 11 residues. V was pared by 6 bases and J by 9 bases, with 10 bases between.

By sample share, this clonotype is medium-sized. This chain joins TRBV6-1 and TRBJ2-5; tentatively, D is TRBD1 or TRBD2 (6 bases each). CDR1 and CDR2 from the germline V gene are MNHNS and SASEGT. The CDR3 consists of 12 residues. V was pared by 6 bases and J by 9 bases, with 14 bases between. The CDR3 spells CASSRLEGAQYF. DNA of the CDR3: TGTGCCAGCAGCCGGCTGGAGGGGGCCCAGTACTTC.

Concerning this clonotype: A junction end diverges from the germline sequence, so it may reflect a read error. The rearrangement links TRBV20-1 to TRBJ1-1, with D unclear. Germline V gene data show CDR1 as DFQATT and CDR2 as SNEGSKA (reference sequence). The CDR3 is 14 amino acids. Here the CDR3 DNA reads TGCAATGCTAGAGTGCTGGGAATGAACACTGAAGCTTTCTTT. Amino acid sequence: CNARVLGMNTEAFF.

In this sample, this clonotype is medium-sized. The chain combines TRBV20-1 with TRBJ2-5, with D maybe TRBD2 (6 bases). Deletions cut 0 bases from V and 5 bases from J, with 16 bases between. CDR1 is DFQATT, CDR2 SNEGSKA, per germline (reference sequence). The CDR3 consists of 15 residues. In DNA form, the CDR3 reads TGCAGTGCTAGAGATCGGGAGCGGGCATGGGAGACCCAGTACTTC. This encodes CSARDRERAWETQYF.

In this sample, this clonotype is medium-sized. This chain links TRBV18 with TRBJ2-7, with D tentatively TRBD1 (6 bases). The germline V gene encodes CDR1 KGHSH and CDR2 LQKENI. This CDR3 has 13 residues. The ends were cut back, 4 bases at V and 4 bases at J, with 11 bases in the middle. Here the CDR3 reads CASSLNREYEQYF. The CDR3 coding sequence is TGTGCCAGCTCACTGAACAGGGAGTACGAGCAGTACTTC. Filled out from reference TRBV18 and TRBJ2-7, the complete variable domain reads NAGVMQNPRHLVRRRGQEARLRCSPMKGHSHVYWYRQLPEEGLKFMVYLQKENIIDESGMPKERFSAEFPKEGPSILRIQQVVRGDSAAYFCASSLNREYEQYFGPGTRLTVT.

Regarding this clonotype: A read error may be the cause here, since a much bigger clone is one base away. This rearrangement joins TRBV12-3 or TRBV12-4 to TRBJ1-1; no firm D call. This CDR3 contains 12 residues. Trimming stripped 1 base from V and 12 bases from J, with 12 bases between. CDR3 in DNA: TGTGCCAGCAGTTTAGATAACCAGGCGACTTTCTTT. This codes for CASSLDNQATFF.

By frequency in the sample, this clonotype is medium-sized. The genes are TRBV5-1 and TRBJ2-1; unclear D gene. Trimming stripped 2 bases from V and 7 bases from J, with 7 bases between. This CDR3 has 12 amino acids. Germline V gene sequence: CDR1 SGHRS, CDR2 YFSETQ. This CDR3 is CASSFPDNEQFF. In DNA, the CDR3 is TGCGCCAGCAGCTTCCCCGATAATGAGCAGTTCTTC.

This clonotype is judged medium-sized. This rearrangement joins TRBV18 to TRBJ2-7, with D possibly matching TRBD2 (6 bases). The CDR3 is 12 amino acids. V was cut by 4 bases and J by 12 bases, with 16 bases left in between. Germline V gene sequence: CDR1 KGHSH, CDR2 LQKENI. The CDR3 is CASSRDSAEAYF. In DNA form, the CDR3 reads TGTGCCAGCTCACGGGACTCGGCCGAGGCGTACTTC.

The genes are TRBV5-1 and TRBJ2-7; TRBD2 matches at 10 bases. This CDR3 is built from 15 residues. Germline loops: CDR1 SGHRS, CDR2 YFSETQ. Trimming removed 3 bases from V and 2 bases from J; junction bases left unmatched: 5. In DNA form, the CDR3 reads TGCGCCAGCAGCTGGGCTAGCGGGGGAGCCTACGAGCAGTACTTC. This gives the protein CASSWASGGAYEQYF.

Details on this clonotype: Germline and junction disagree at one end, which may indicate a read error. The CDR3 nucleotides are TGCGCCAGCAGCCAAGACCACGGAAACACCTTATATTTT. This sequence encodes CASSQDHGNTLYF. The rearrangement joins TRBV4-1 to TRBJ1-3; D unclear. The length of the CDR3 is 13 residues. The germline gives CDR1 MGHRA, CDR2 YSYEKL.

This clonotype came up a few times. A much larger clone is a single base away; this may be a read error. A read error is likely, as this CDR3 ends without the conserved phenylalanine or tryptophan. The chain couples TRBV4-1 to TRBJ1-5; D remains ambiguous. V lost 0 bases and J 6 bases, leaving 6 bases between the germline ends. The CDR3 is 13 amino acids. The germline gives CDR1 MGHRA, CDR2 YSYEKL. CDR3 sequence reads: CASSQETFQPQHL. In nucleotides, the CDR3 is TGCGCCAGCAGCCAAGAGACTTTTCAGCCCCAGCATCTT.

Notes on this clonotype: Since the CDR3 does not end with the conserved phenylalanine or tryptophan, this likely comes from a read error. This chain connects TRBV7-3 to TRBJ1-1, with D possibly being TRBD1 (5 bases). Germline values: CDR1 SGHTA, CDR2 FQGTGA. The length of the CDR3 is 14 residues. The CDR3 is CASSLGGANTDAFL. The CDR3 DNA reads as TGTGCCAGCAGCTTAGGAGGGGCCAACACTGACGCTTTCCTT.

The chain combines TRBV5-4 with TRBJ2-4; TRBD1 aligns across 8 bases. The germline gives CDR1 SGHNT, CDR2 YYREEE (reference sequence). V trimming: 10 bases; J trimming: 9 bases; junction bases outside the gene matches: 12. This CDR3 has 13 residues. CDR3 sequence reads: CAGTVDRGSIQYF. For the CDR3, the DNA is TGTGCCGGCACCGTTGACAGGGGAAGCATTCAGTACTTC.

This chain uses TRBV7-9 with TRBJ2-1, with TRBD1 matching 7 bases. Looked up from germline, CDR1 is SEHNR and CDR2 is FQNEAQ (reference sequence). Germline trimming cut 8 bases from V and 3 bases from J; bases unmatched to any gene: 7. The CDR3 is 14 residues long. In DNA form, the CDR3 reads TGTGCCAGCTTGAGTCGGGACAGCTACAATGAGCAGTTCTTC. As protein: CASLSRDSYNEQFF.